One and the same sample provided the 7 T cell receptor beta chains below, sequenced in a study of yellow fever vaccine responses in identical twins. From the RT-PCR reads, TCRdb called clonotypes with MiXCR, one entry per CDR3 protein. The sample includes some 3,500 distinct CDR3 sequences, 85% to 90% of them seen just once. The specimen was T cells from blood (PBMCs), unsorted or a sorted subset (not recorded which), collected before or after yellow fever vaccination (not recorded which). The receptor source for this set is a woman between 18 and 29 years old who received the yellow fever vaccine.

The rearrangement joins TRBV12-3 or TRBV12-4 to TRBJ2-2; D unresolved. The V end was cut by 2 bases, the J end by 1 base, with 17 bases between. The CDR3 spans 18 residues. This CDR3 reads CASSLSLWGTLNTGELFF. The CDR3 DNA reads TGTGCCAGCAGTTTAAGTTTGTGGGGAACGCTGAACACCGGGGAGCTGTTTTTT.

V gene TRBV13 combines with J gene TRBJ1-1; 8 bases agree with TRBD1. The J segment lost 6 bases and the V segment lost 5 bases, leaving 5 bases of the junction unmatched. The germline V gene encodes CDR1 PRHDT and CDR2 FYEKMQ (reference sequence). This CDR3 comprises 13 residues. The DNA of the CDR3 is TGTGCCAGCAGCCGGACAGGGAGACCTGAAGCTTTCTTT. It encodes CASSRTGRPEAFF.

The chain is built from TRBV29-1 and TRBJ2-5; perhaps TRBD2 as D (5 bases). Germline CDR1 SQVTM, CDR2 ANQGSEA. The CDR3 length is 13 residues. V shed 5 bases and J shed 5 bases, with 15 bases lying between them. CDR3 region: CSVTFAGMETQYF. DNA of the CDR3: TGCAGCGTTACGTTTGCGGGTATGGAGACCCAGTACTTC.

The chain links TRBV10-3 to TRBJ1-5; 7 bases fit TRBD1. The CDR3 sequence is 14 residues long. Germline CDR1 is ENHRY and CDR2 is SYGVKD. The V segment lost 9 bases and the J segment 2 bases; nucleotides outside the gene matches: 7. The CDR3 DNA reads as TGTGCCATACAAGACAGGGATGGCAATCAGCCCCAGCATTTT. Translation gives CAIQDRDGNQPQHF.

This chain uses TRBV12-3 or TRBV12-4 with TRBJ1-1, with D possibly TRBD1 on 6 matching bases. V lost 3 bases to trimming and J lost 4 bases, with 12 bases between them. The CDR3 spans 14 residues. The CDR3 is CASSFVGGSTEAFF. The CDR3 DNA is TGTGCCAGCAGTTTCGTAGGGGGTAGCACTGAAGCTTTCTTT.

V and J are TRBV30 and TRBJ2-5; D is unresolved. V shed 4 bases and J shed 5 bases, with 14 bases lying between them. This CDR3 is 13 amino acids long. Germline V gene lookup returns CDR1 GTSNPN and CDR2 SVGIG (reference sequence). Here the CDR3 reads CAWTQPLGETQYF. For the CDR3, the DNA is TGTGCCTGGACCCAGCCCCTGGGGGAGACCCAGTACTTC. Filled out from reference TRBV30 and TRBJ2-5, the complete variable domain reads SQTIHQWPATLVQPVGSPLSLECTVEGTSNPNLYWYRQAAGRGLQLLFYSVGIGQISSEVPQNLSASRPQDRQFILSSKKLLLSDSGFYLCAWTQPLGETQYFGPGTRLLVL.

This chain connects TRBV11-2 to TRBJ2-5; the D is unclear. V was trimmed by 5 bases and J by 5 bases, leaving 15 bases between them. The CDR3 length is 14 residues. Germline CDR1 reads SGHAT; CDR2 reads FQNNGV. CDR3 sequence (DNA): TGTGCCAGCAGCCCCAGTACAGCATTGGAGACCCAGTACTTC. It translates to CASSPSTALETQYF. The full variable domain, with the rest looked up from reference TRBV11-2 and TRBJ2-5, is EAGVAQSPRYKIIEKRQSVAFWCNPISGHATLYWYQQILGQGPKLLIQFQNNGVVDDSQLPKDRFSAERLKGVDSTLKIQPAKLEDSAVYLCASSPSTALETQYFGPGTRLLVL.